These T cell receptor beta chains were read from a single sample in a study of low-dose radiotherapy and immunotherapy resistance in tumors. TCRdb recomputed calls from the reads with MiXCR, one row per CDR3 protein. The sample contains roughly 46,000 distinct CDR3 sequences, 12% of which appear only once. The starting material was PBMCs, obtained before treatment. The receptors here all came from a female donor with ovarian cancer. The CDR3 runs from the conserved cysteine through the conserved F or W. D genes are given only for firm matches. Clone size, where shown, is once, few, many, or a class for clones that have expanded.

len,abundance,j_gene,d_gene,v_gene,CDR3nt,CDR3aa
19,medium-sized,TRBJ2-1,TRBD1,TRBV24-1,TGTGCCACCAGTGATTTGCCCCCCCGTACAGGGGGGTACTACAATGAGCAGTTCTTC,CATSDLPPRTGGYYNEQFF
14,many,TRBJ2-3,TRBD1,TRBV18,TGTGCCAGCTCACGACAGGGTTGGACAGATACGCAGTATTTT,CASSRQGWTDTQYF
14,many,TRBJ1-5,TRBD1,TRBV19,TGTGCCAGTAGTACGGGACAGGGCAATCAGCCCCAGCATTTT,CASSTGQGNQPQHF
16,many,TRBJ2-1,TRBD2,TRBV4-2,TGTGCCAGCAGCCAGAAGACTAGCGGGGATTACAATGAGCAGTTCTTC,CASSQKTSGDYNEQFF
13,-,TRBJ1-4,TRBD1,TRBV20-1,TGCAGTGCTAGGCGGACAGGGAGTGAAAAACTGTTTTTT,CSARRTGSEKLFF
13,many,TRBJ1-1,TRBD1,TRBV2,TGTGCCAGCAGCCGGGACAGCAACACTGAAGCTTTCTTT,CASSRDSNTEAFF
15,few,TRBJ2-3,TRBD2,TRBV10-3,TGTGCCATCAGTGAACGGGCGGGGGGCCTGGATACGCAGTATTTT,CAISERAGGLDTQYF
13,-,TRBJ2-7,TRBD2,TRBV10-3,TGTGCCTCCGAGAAGGGCGGGGGGGACGAGCAGTACTTC,CASEKGGGDEQYF
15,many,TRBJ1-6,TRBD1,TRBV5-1,TGCGCCAGCAGCTTAGAGGGGGCCGCTAATTCACCCCTCCACTTT,CASSLEGAANSPLHF
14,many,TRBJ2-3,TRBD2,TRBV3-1,TGTGCCAGCAGCCGCGGGGGGTCCACAGATACGCAGTATTTT,CASSRGGSTDTQYF
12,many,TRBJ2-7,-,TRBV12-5,TGTGCTAATAACCGGGTCGACTACGAGCAGTACTTC,CANNRVDYEQYF
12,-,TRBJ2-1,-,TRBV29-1,TGCAGCGTTGACGAGAACAGAGGGGCGCAGTTCTTC,CSVDENRGAQFF
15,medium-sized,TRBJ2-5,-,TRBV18,TGTGCCAGCTCAACGGAGGCGGCCCACCAAGAGACCCAGTACTTC,CASSTEAAHQETQYF
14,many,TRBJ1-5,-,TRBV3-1,TGTGCCAGCAACCAAGAGTACAGCAATCAGCCCCAGCATTTT,CASNQEYSNQPQHF
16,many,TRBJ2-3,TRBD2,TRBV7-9,TGTGCCAGCAGCTTAGCCGGGGGGGGCCGTGCAGATACGCAGTATTTT,CASSLAGGGRADTQYF
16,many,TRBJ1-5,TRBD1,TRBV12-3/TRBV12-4,TGTGCCAGCAGCCCAGCACGGACAGGAGAAAATCAGCCCCAGCATTTT,CASSPARTGENQPQHF
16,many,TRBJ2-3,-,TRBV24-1,TGTGCCACCAGTGCTGGGGGCCTCATTAAGACAGATACGCAGTATTTT,CATSAGGLIKTDTQYF
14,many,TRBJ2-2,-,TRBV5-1,TGCGCCAGCAGCTTGGCCGCGTCGACCGGGGAGCTGTTTTTT,CASSLAASTGELFF
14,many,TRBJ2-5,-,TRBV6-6,TGTGCCAGCAGTTTTCGCGACACGACAGAGACCCAGTACTTC,CASSFRDTTETQYF
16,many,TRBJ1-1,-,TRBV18,TGTGCCAGCTCACCACTCCCCGGACACGACAACACTGAAGCTTTCTTT,CASSPLPGHDNTEAFF
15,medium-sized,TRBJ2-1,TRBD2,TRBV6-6,TGTGCCAGCAGTCCCCCGGGGAGGGGTGGGAATGAGCAGTTCTTC,CASSPPGRGGNEQFF